These T cell receptor beta chains were read from a single sample in a study of shared clonotypes between healthy human individuals. Only in-frame clones appear in the TCRdb table, and some are missing; sequencing was by immunoSEQ multiplex PCR. The table records just over 2,000,000 clones, 85% to 95% of them present only once. The sequencing input was naive CD8+ T cells sorted from blood. Source of these receptors: a man aged 18 to 30 in good health. Each CDR3 is given without its conserved first and last residue.

TRBJ2-3,TRBV27,ASSLSIEGADTQY
TRBJ1-4,TRBV9,ASSGTTGGYGEKLF
TRBJ1-4,TRBV4-3,ASSQEMGRTGEKLF
TRBJ1-1,TRBV15,ATSRDLAGDTEAF
TRBJ2-7,TRBV4-3,ASSQERGHSYEQY
TRBJ2-5,TRBV27,ASSSAGTGGETQY
TRBJ2-7,TRBV19,ASSPGTGGLEQY
TRBJ2-7,TRBV27,ASSFGTGSYEQY
TRBJ1-1,TRBV9,ASSGRTGVNTEAF
TRBJ2-5,TRBV7-9,ASSPSGRSGETQY
TRBJ2-7,TRBV6-6,ASFPGQGYHEQY
TRBJ2-5,TRBV14,ASSQDLAGGPQETQY
TRBJ2-2,TRBV10-2,ASGTLNTGELF
TRBJ1-6,TRBV7-9,ASSSRESYNSPLH
TRBJ1-1,TRBV9,ASSVDNTNTEAF
TRBJ2-7,TRBV6-6,ASIHSDRDYEQY
TRBJ2-7,TRBV10-1,ASSESGYEQY
TRBJ2-5,TRBV7-9,ASSYIGQGVEETQY
TRBJ1-1,TRBV7-9,ASSLVRGGRTEAF
TRBJ2-2,TRBV4-1,ASSQEPGNTGELF
TRBJ2-7,TRBV19,ASSIGPSGSYEQY
TRBJ2-5,TRBV30,AWSVGLAGDETQY
TRBJ1-1,TRBV6-1,ASSEGQGYTEAF
TRBJ2-5,TRBV13,ASSLDYGGGSRDEETQY
TRBJ1-2,TRBV6-6,ASSYSAEYGYT
TRBJ2-5,TRBV5-6,ASSLAGGWAVETQY
TRBJ2-7,TRBV4-3,ASSPGLAVPTYEQY
TRBJ2-7,TRBV11-3,ASSLAGAGSEQY
TRBJ1-1,TRBV7-7,ASSLALNTEAF
TRBJ1-2,TRBV5-1,ASSLSWSSPGYT
TRBJ1-1,TRBV4-1,ASSPLSGERTEAF